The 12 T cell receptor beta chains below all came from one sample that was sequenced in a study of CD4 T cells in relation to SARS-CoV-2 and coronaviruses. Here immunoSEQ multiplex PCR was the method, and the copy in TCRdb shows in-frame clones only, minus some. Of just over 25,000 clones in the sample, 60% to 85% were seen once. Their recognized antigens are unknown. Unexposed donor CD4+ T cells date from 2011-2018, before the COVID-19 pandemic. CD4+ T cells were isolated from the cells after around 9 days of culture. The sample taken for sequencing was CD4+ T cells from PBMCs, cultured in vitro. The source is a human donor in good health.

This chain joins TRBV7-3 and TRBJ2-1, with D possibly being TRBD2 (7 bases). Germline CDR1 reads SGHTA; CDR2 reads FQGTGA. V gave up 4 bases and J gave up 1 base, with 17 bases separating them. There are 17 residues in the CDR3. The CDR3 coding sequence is TGTGCCAGCAGCTATCGGGGAGGGGGAGGGTCCTACAATGAGCAGTTCTTC. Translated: CASSYRGGGGSYNEQFF.

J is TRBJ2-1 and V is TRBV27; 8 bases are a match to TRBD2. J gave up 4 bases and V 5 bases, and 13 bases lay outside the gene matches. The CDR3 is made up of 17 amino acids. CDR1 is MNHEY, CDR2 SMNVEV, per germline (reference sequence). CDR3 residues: CASSVGAGALPYNEQFF. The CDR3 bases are TGTGCCAGCAGTGTCGGAGCGGGGGCCCTACCTTACAATGAGCAGTTCTTC.

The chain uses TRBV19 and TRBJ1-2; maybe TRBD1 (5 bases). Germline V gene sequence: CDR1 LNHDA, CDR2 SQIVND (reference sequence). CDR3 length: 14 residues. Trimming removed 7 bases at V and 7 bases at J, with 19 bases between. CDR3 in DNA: TGTGCCAGTACCCCCCCAAAGGGCCAGGGTGGCTACACCTTC. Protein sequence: CASTPPKGQGGYTF.

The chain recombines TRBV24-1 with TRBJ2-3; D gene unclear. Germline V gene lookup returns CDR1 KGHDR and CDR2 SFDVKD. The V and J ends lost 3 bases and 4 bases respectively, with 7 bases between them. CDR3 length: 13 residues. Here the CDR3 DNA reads TGTGCCACCAGTGATCCGACTTCAGATACGCAGTATTTT. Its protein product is CATSDPTSDTQYF.

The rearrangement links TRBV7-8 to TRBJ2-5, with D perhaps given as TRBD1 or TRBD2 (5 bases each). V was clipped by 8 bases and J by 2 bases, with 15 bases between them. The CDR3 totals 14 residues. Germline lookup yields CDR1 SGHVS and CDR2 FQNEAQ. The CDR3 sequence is CASLSPGRQETQYF. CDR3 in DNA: TGTGCCAGCCTGTCCCCGGGACGGCAAGAGACCCAGTACTTC.

In DNA form, the CDR3 reads TGTGCCAGCAGCTCGCTTTATCCGGGGAGCGTCAATCAGCCCCAGCATTTT. Translated: CASSSLYPGSVNQPQHF. The V gene is TRBV5-6, the J gene TRBJ1-5, with unresolved D. CDR1 is SGHDT and CDR2 is YYEEEE in the germline V gene. The V gene lost 3 bases and the J gene lost 3 bases, with 19 bases spanning the gap. The CDR3 is 17 amino acids. Full variable domain (rest looked up from reference TRBV5-6 and TRBJ1-5): DAGVTQSPTHLIKTRGQQVTLRCSPKSGHDTVSWYQQALGQGPQFIFQYYEEEERQRGNFPDRFSGHQFPNYSSELNVNALLLGDSALYLCASSSLYPGSVNQPQHFGDGTRLSIL.

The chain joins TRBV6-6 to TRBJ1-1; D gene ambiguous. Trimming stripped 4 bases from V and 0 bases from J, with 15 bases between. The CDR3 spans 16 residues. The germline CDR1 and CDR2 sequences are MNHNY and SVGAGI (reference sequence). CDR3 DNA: TGTGCCAGCAGTTCGGTGCCCAGCCCCATGAACACTGAAGCTTTCTTT. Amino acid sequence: CASSSVPSPMNTEAFF.

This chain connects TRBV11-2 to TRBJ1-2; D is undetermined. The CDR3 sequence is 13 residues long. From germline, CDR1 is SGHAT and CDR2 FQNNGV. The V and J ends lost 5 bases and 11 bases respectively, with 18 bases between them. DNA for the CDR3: TGTGCCAGCAGCAAAAGCATGACTTTAGGATACACCTTC. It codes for CASSKSMTLGYTF.

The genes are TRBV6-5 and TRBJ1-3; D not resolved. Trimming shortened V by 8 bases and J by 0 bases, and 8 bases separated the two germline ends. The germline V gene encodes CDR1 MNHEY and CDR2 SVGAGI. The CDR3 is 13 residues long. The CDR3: CASGSNSGNTIYF. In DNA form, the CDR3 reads TGTGCCAGCGGGTCGAACTCTGGAAACACCATATATTTT.

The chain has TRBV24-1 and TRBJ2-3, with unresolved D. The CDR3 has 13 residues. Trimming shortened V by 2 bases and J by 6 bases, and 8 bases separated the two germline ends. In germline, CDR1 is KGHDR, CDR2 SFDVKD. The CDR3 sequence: CATSDSSLDTQYF. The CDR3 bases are TGTGCCACCAGTGATTCTTCATTGGATACGCAGTATTTT.

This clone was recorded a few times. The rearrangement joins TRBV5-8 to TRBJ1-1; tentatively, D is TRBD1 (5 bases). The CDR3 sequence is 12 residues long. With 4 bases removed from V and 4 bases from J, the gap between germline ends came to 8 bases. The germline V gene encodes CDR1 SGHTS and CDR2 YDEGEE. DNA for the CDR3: TGTGCCAGCAGCACGGGGCTCACTGAAGCTTTCTTT. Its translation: CASSTGLTEAFF.

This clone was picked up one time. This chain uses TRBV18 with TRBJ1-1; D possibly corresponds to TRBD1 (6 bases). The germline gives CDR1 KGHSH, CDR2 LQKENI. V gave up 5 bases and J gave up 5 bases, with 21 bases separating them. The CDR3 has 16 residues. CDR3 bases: TGTGCCAGCTCATCCCGACAGGCAGCCGAAGGGACTGAAGCTTTCTTT. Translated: CASSSRQAAEGTEAFF.